This entry is about one TCR beta chain. This sample was taken from a study of blood T cell repertoires in COVID-19. Across the study: The study drew acute and convalescent COVID-19 samples from the United States, Italy and Spain. T cells, B-cell-depleted T cells, or PBMCs supplied cDNA or gDNA.

The CDR3 has 14 residues. After removal of 3 bases from V and 8 bases from J, the junction contained 4 bases not matched to a gene. Germline assignment: CDR1 KGHSH and CDR2 LQKENI. In the original analysis: The assay estimated nucleated cells by amplifying reference gene primers. The table came from immunoSEQ multiplex PCR; TCRdb's copy has only in-frame clones and leaves some out. The V and J calls and clone size were taken over from that table, and D and trimming were inferred from the DNA. The sample includes 250,000 to 350,000 clones, around nine tenths seen only once; the top ten take approximately 0.94%.

This rearrangement joins TRBV18 to TRBJ1-4, with 9 bases matching TRBD1. Material for sequencing was peripheral blood. The TCR originated in a middle-aged woman who had recovered from COVID-19. CDR3 DNA: TGTGCCAGCTCACCCGGGACAGGGAGCGAAAAACTGTTTTTT. As protein: CASSPGTGSEKLFF.